This TCR beta chain was identified in a study of cytomegalovirus exposure and HLA in healthy donors. J lost 3 bases, V lost 7 bases, and 6 bases had no gene match. Germline V lookup: CDR1 SNHLY, CDR2 FYNNEI. CDR3 length equals 14 residues. The PCR was carried out with 60 Vbeta primers and 13 Jbeta primers. Clones were sequenced by immunoSEQ multiplex PCR, and TCRdb holds only the in-frame ones, with some missing. The sample lists roughly 110,000 clones; approximately 82% were seen once. Sequencing was performed on PBMCs. The TCR was taken from a man aged 25 to 40 in good health and CMV-seropositive. The chain uses TRBV2 and TRBJ1-1; 9 bases are shared with TRBD1. This CDR3 reads CASNDRGGYTEAFF. CDR3 DNA: TGTGCCAGCAACGACAGGGGGGGGTACACTGAAGCTTTCTTT.